Listed here are 27 T cell receptor beta chains from one sample, sequenced in a study of blood T cell repertoires in COVID-19. Data came from immunoSEQ multiplex PCR; TCRdb stores just in-frame clones and leaves some out. Of about 150,000 clones in the sample, approximately 80% were seen once. The sequenced sample consisted of peripheral blood. The receptors originated from a woman in her sixties or seventies with COVID-19, enrolled during active disease.

This clone was picked up one time. V and J are TRBV5-1 and TRBJ2-1; 8 positions match TRBD2. There are 16 residues in the CDR3. Per the germline V gene, CDR1 is SGHRS and CDR2 is YFSETQ. The V segment lost 2 bases and the J segment 1 base; nucleotides outside the gene matches: 5. As DNA, the CDR3 is TGCGCCAGCAGCTTCTTAGCGGGAATTTCCTACAATGAGCAGTTCTTC. This codes for CASSFLAGISYNEQFF.

The sample holds one count of this clone. The V gene is TRBV6-4, the J gene TRBJ1-5; 8 nucleotides agree with TRBD1. CDR3 size: 16 residues. Germline trimming cut 2 bases from V and 6 bases from J; bases unmatched to any gene: 9. Looked up from germline, CDR1 is MRHNA and CDR2 is SNTAGT. This chain's CDR3 is CASSDPHADRAQPQHF. In DNA form, the CDR3 reads TGTGCCAGCAGTGACCCCCACGCGGACAGGGCTCAGCCCCAGCATTTT.

The genes are TRBV7-6 and TRBJ1-2; tentative D call: TRBD1 (6 bases). The V end lost 5 bases, the J end lost 0 bases, and 13 bases lay between the germline ends. CDR3 size: 15 residues. Germline V gives CDR1 SGHVS, CDR2 FNYEAQ. The CDR3 nucleotides read TGTGCCAGCAGCCCAGGACAGAGCCCTAACTATGGCTACACCTTC. The encoded protein is CASSPGQSPNYGYTF.

This chain joins TRBV12-3 or TRBV12-4 and TRBJ1-1; D remains ambiguous. This CDR3 spans 12 amino acids. Trimming cost V 5 bases and J 11 bases, with 15 bases left between them. DNA of the CDR3: TGTGCCAGCAGTGACGGTCCCGGGGAGGCTTTCTTT. Amino acid sequence: CASSDGPGEAFF.

The chain carries TRBV5-1 and TRBJ1-1, with a weak D call TRBD1 (5 bases). This CDR3 has 15 residues. V was cut by 4 bases and J by 1 base, with 14 bases left in between. Germline values: CDR1 SGHRS, CDR2 YFSETQ. The CDR3 coding sequence is TGCGCCAGCAGCAGGATACAGGCTCCGAACACTGAAGCTTTCTTT. It codes for CASSRIQAPNTEAFF. The full variable domain, with the rest looked up from reference TRBV5-1 and TRBJ1-1, is KAGVTQTPRYLIKTRGQQVTLSCSPISGHRSVSWYQQTPGQGLQFLFEYFSETQRNKGNFPGRFSGRQFSNSRSEMNVSTLELGDSALYLCASSRIQAPNTEAFFGQGTRLTVV.

CDR3 in amino acids: CATRSRDSWANTEAFF. CDR3 bases: TGTGCCACCCGGAGTCGGGACAGCTGGGCGAACACTGAAGCTTTCTTT. This rearrangement joins TRBV19 to TRBJ1-1; 7 bases are a match to TRBD1. The CDR3 spans 16 residues. Germline V gives CDR1 LNHDA, CDR2 SQIVND (reference sequence). V dropped 10 bases and J dropped 1; count of bases not matched to a gene: 15.

This clone has a handful of counts. The J gene is TRBJ2-7, the V gene TRBV10-3; 9 bases map to TRBD1. The CDR3 spans 16 residues. V shed 3 bases and J 3 bases; nucleotides not matched to a gene: 9. Germline CDR1 and CDR2: ENHRY and SYGVKD. The CDR3 loop is CAISDGPGQGYYEQYF. The DNA for the CDR3 is TGTGCCATCAGTGATGGTCCGGGACAGGGATACTACGAGCAGTACTTC.

The chain employs TRBV10-3 and TRBJ1-5; D ambiguous. V was cut by 0 bases and J by 7 bases, with 7 bases left in between. This CDR3 spans 13 amino acids. Germline loops: CDR1 ENHRY, CDR2 SYGVKD. The CDR3, as DNA: TGTGCCATCAGTGAGTCCAGAACACAGCCCCAGCATTTT. Amino acid sequence: CAISESRTQPQHF.

As to this clone: The junction and the germline gene differ at one end; a read error may be behind it. Other nucleotide sequences from this sample produce the same CDR3. The rearrangement links TRBV7-7 to TRBJ2-5; TRBD1 might be the D (5 bases). The CDR3 extends over 13 amino acids. Germline CDR1 is SSHAT and CDR2 is FNYEAQ (reference sequence). The CDR3: CASSLGAEETQYF. The CDR3, as DNA: TGTGCTAGCAGCTTAGGGGCCGAAGAGACCCAGTACTTC.

This clone was recorded once. The CDR3 reads CASSSGLAGARTDTQYF. DNA for the CDR3: TGTGCCAGCAGCTCCGGACTAGCGGGGGCCCGCACAGATACGCAGTATTTT. The genes are TRBV7-9 and TRBJ2-3, with 13 bases lining up with TRBD2. This CDR3 is built from 17 residues. Per germline, CDR1 SEHNR and CDR2 FQNEAQ (reference sequence). V was clipped by 4 bases and J by 1 base; unmatched bases: 5.

This sequence joins TRBV29-1 and TRBJ1-4; maybe TRBD1 (6 bases). CDR1 and CDR2 from the germline V gene are SQVTM and ANQGSEA. This CDR3 is 14 amino acids long. V was cut by 5 bases and J by 4 bases, with 14 bases left in between. CDR3 residues: CSVFRGGGNEKLFF. CDR3 DNA sequence: TGCAGCGTTTTCAGGGGAGGGGGTAATGAAAAACTGTTTTTT.

This clone was counted once. The chain joins TRBV10-2 to TRBJ2-3, with 8 bases fitting TRBD2. CDR1 and CDR2 (germline): WSHSY, SAAADI. CDR3 size: 17 residues. V dropped 0 bases and J dropped 2; count of bases not matched to a gene: 7. Here the CDR3 reads CASSESNSGAFTDTQYF. In DNA form, the CDR3 reads TGCGCCAGCAGTGAGTCTAATAGCGGGGCATTCACAGATACGCAGTATTTT.

CDR3 sequence: CASSLGQGSNEKLFF. The CDR3 DNA is TGCGCCAGCAGCTTGGGACAGGGATCTAATGAAAAACTGTTTTTT. The genes are TRBV5-1 and TRBJ1-4, with TRBD1 matching over 7 bases. This CDR3 has 15 residues. Looked up from germline, CDR1 is SGHRS and CDR2 is YFSETQ. Germline trimming cut 0 bases from V and 3 bases from J; bases unmatched to any gene: 2.

V usage is TRBV7-2 and J usage is TRBJ2-2, with a tentative D call TRBD2 (7 bases). CDR1 and CDR2 from the germline V gene are SGHTA and FQGNSA. The CDR3 is 15 residues long. Between the trimmed V and J ends, which lost 1 base and 5 bases, there was a span of 11 bases. This CDR3 is CASSLGSGTTGELFF. DNA for the CDR3: TGTGCCAGCAGCTTAGGAAGCGGGACAACCGGGGAGCTGTTTTTT.

This clone has only a few counts. This chain links TRBV19 with TRBJ1-1; 8 nucleotides match TRBD1. The germline CDR1 and CDR2 sequences are LNHDA and SQIVND (reference sequence). The CDR3 consists of 16 residues. V shed 7 bases and J 4 bases; nucleotides not matched to a gene: 14. DNA of the CDR3: TGTGCCAGTAACGAGGCGCAGGGGGCTGGGAGCACTGAAGCTTTCTTT. Protein product: CASNEAQGAGSTEAFF.

V is TRBV15 and J is TRBJ1-3, with D unclear. There are 13 residues in the CDR3. The germline CDR1 and CDR2 sequences are LNHNV and YYDKDF (reference sequence). Trimming left V 1 base short and J 8 bases short, with 9 bases between. CDR3 nucleotides: TGTGCCACCAGCAGAGGAATTTTAGACACCATATATTTT. Its translation is CATSRGILDTIYF.

The V call is TRBV7-9, the J call TRBJ1-2, with a tentative D call TRBD1 (6 bases). In germline, CDR1 is SEHNR, CDR2 FQNEAQ (reference sequence). The CDR3 contains 17 residues. V shed 5 bases and J shed 4 bases, with 23 bases lying between them. In DNA form, the CDR3 reads TGTGCCAGCAGCCCCTCCGCCCCCGGATCCAGGGGCTATGGCTACACCTTC. Amino acids: CASSPSAPGSRGYGYTF.

The chain recombines TRBV7-3 with TRBJ1-1, with a weak D call TRBD1 (5 bases). This CDR3 has 13 residues. V was clipped by 3 bases and J by 8 bases, with 13 bases between them. Looked up from germline, CDR1 is SGHTA and CDR2 is FQGTGA. CDR3 sequence (DNA): TGTGCCAGCAGCTTTCGGCGGGGGTACGAAGCTTTCTTT. Amino acid sequence: CASSFRRGYEAFF. Supplemented by reference TRBV7-3 and TRBJ1-1, the full variable domain reads GAGVSQTPSNKVTEKGKYVELRCDPISGHTALYWYRQSLGQGPEFLIYFQGTGAADDSGLPNDRFFAVRPEGSVSTLKIQRTERGDSAVYLCASSFRRGYEAFFGQGTRLTVV.

The chain is built from TRBV19 and TRBJ1-2, with 9 bases fitting TRBD1. This CDR3 region has 15 residues. After removal of 6 bases from V and 2 bases from J, the junction contained 7 bases not matched to a gene. Germline V gene sequence: CDR1 LNHDA, CDR2 SQIVND (reference sequence). Written as DNA, the CDR3 is TGTGCCAGTAGGCTAACAGGGGGCGAAAACTATGGCTACACCTTC. Its translation is CASRLTGGENYGYTF. The whole variable domain, remainder taken from reference TRBV19 and TRBJ1-2, is DGGITQSPKYLFRKEGQNVTLSCEQNLNHDAMYWYRQDPGQGLRLIYYSQIVNDFQKGDIAEGYSVSREKKESFPLTVTSAQKNPTAFYLCASRLTGGENYGYTFGSGTRLTVV.

The gene calls are TRBV7-9 and TRBJ1-4, with D possibly matching TRBD1 (6 bases). This CDR3 region has 15 residues. With 5 bases removed from V and 7 bases from J, the gap between germline ends came to 17 bases. The germline V gene has CDR1 SEHNR and CDR2 FQNEAQ (reference sequence). The CDR3 spells CASSPTGTGSEKLFF. DNA of the CDR3: TGTGCCAGCAGCCCCACCGGAACAGGGAGTGAAAAACTGTTTTTT.

The rearrangement links TRBV11-1 to TRBJ2-2; D is ambiguous. Trimming shortened V by 1 base and J by 1 base, and 10 bases separated the two germline ends. Germline V lookup: CDR1 SGHAT, CDR2 FQDESV (reference sequence). The CDR3 runs to 16 residues. In DNA form, the CDR3 reads TGTGCCAGCAGCTTAGAGCGCCAGATGAACACCGGGGAGCTGTTTTTT. Amino acids: CASSLERQMNTGELFF.

The rearrangement links TRBV6-5 to TRBJ2-2, with D perhaps TRBD1 (6 bases). Germline-derived CDR1 and CDR2 are MNHEY and SVGAGI. The V and J ends lost 10 bases and 7 bases respectively, with 16 bases between them. The CDR3 has 13 residues. CDR3 amino acids: CATQRTVHGELFF. For the CDR3, the DNA is TGTGCCACCCAACGGACAGTTCACGGGGAGCTGTTTTTT.

The chain is built from TRBV6-6 and TRBJ2-3; 8 nucleotides match TRBD1. Germline values: CDR1 MNHNY, CDR2 SVGAGI (reference sequence). Losses at the gene ends were 4 bases for V and 0 bases for J; bases not matched to a gene: 6. This CDR3 is built from 16 residues. The CDR3 sequence: CASSSQGASSTDTQYF. CDR3 in DNA: TGTGCCAGCAGTTCCCAGGGGGCTTCTAGCACAGATACGCAGTATTTT.

The sample holds one count of this clone. Other DNA sequences in this sample translate to the same CDR3. This chain links TRBV6-1 with TRBJ2-5; 12 positions agree with TRBD2. The CDR3 totals 15 residues. V was clipped by 2 bases and J by 4 bases; unmatched bases: 2. Germline CDR1 reads MNHNS; CDR2 reads SASEGT. The CDR3 DNA sequence: TGTGCCAGCAGTGAACTAGCGGGAGGGCCAGAGACCCAGTACTTC. The encoded protein is CASSELAGGPETQYF.

This clone appeared a single time. The chain has TRBV6-5 and TRBJ2-1; TRBD2 matches 16 bases. CDR1 is MNHEY and CDR2 is SVGAGI in the germline V gene. V trimming: 6 bases; J trimming: 8 bases; junction bases outside the gene matches: 4. This CDR3 spans 15 amino acids. The CDR3 loop is CASRGGTSGRDEQFF. In DNA form, the CDR3 reads TGTGCCAGCAGGGGTGGGACTAGCGGGAGGGATGAGCAGTTCTTC.

The chain links TRBV3-1 (or the pseudogene TRBV3-2) to TRBJ1-3; 7 bases match TRBD1. The CDR3 loop spans 14 amino acids. The V and J ends lost 4 bases and 2 bases, in that order; junction bases with no gene match: 2. Germline-derived CDR1 and CDR2 are LGHDT and YNNKEL (reference sequence). CDR3 nucleotides: TGTGCCAGCAGCCCAGGGACAGCTGGAAACACCATATATTTT. As protein: CASSPGTAGNTIYF.

The gene calls are TRBV24-1 and TRBJ1-1; a possible D gene is TRBD1 (5 bases). Germline V CDR1 and CDR2: KGHDR, SFDVKD. V was cut by 7 bases and J by 4 bases, with 18 bases left in between. The CDR3 is made up of 15 amino acids. The CDR3 DNA reads TGTGCCACCAGGTCGGGCCAGGGAATGGTCACTGAAGCTTTCTTT. As protein: CATRSGQGMVTEAFF.